The text below deals with one TCR beta chain. Its specificity is unknown. The sample belongs to a study of T cells expressing NK-cell markers. Study at large: In sorted CD3+CD56+NKG2C+, CD3+CD56+NKG2C- and CD3+CD56-NKG2C+ T cells, TCR beta repertoires were obtained.

As the method of synthesis, 5'RACE template switching with UMIs yielded TCR beta cDNA. From its re-call of the 5' RACE reads, TCRdb lists each CDR3 protein once, without DNA. Across 150,000 to 180,000 distinct CDR3 sequences, the top ten clones capture around a third of the sample. This CDR3 is 12 amino acids long. Germline V CDR1 and CDR2: MRHNA, SNTAGT. Findings and limits, study-wide: In several donors, dominant clonotypes made up about 25-65% of CD3+CD56-NKG2C+ cells.

The receptor was isolated from a woman in her forties or fifties in good health. The chain employs TRBV6-4 and TRBJ2-1; TCRdb outputs TRBD1, but without DNA this stays unchecked. What was sequenced was blood T cells: a sorted CD56 or NKG2C T cell subset, CD4+ or CD8+ T cells, or bulk PBMC T cells (not recorded which). The CDR3 protein is CARRGGVDEQFF.